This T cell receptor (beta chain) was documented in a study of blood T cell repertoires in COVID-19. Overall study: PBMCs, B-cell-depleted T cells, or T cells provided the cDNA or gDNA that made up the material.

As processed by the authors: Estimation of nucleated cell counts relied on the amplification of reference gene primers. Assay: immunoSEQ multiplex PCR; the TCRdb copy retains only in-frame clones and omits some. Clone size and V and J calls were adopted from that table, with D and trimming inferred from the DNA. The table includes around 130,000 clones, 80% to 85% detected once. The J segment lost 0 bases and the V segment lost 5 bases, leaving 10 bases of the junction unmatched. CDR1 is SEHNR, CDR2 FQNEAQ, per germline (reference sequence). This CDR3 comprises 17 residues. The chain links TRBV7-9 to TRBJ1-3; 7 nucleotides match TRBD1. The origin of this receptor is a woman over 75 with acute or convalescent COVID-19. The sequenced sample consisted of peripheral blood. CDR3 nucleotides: TGTGCCAGCAGCGCCGGACAGGAGACGGACTCTGGAAACACCATATATTTT. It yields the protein CASSAGQETDSGNTIYF.